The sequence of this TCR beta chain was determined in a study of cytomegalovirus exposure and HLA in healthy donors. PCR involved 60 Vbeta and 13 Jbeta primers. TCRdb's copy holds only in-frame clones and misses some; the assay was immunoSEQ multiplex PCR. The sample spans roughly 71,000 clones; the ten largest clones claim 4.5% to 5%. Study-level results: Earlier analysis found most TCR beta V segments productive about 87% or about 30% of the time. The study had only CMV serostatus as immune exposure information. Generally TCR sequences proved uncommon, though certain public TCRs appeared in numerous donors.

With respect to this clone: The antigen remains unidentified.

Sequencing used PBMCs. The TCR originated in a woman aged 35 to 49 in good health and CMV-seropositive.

This chain's CDR3 is CSARGQETQYF. The CDR3 DNA is TGCAGTGCCAGGGGGCAAGAGACCCAGTACTTC. This sequence joins TRBV20-1 and TRBJ2-5, with 7 bases matching TRBD1. The V gene end was trimmed by 6 bases and the J gene end by 2 bases; junction bases not matched to a gene: 0. This CDR3 contains 11 residues. The germline gives CDR1 DFQATT, CDR2 SNEGSKA (reference sequence).